This note documents a single T cell receptor beta chain sequence. As yet, its antigen is unknown. Germline CDR1 and CDR2: SGHRS and YFSETQ. The CDR3 spans 18 residues. V dropped 2 bases and J dropped 0; count of bases not matched to a gene: 8. These data come from a study of shared clonotypes between healthy human individuals. The study, taken as a whole, reports: Naive subsets, compared against memory subsets, generally had larger estimated richness values.

TCRdb keeps only in-frame clones here, not all; method: immunoSEQ multiplex PCR. The sample holds about 2.4 million clones, more than 85% seen once. The source of this sequence is a man between 18 and 29 years old in good health. Some clones in this sample may be carry-over from other donors' samples. The chain has TRBV5-1 and TRBJ1-1; 12 nucleotides line up with TRBD1. Sequencing was performed on naive CD4+ T cells from PBMCs. The subset was: CD45RA+ positively selected. CDR3 DNA sequence: TGCGCCAGCAGCTTAACCGGGACAGGGGGCCTGATGAACACTGAAGCTTTCTTT. The encoded protein is CASSLTGTGGLMNTEAFF.